Listed below are T cell receptor beta chains from one sample, sequenced in a study of cytomegalovirus exposure and HLA in healthy donors. Measured with immunoSEQ multiplex PCR; TCRdb has only the in-frame clones, and not every one. The repertoire table contains about 200,000 clones. The source material was PBMCs. All receptors come from a girl aged 2 to 10 in good health and CMV-seropositive. CDR3s leave out the opening cysteine and the closing phenylalanine or tryptophan. The order of the fields is V gene, CDR3 protein.

V gene: TRBV28
CDR3 protein: ASSPPSRDSDTQY

V gene: TRBV2
CDR3 protein: ASSHRVDTGELF

V gene: TRBV9
CDR3 protein: ASGPGWVYNEQF

V gene: TRBV18
CDR3 protein: ASHSVTGSYNEQF

V gene: TRBV5-5
CDR3 protein: ASSPRDSGSF

V gene: TRBV14
CDR3 protein: ASNRDSMNTEAF

V gene: TRBV7-9
CDR3 protein: ASSRYGSSNTEAF

V gene: TRBV7-9
CDR3 protein: ASSLETGVGYGYT

V gene: TRBV6-5
CDR3 protein: ASSYSRDRVYEQY

V gene: TRBV28
CDR3 protein: ATRAGASTDTQY

V gene: TRBV10-3
CDR3 protein: AISESRGTGTDTQY